A selection of T cell receptor beta chains follows, all from one sample in a study of human T cells and chemical hapten exposure. TCRdb redid the calling of the RACE reads with MiXCR, one entry per CDR3 protein. The repertoire holds more than 300,000 distinct CDR3 sequences, 5% to 6.5% seen once, with 2.5% to 3% in the top ten. The starting material was whole blood, obtained in connection with sensitization to the hapten diphenylcyclopropenone (DPC). Receptor source: a woman aged 45-65 years with alopecia areata. Some clones in this sample may be carry-over from other donors' samples. Both conserved end residues are part of each CDR3.

j_call	v_call	cdr3_aa
TRBJ2-5	TRBV4-3	CASSQVLAGGSEETQYF
TRBJ2-1	TRBV10-3	CAISGQNEQFF
TRBJ1-6	TRBV5-1	CASILENIFSSPLHF
TRBJ2-3	TRBV20-1	CSARIDFTDTQYF
TRBJ1-2	TRBV28	CASSLVRTASNYGYTF
TRBJ1-5	TRBV12-3/TRBV12-4	CASSPAPYQPQHF
TRBJ2-1	TRBV18	CASSPYNEQFF
TRBJ1-5	TRBV3-1	CASSLGASSNQPQHF
TRBJ2-1	TRBV9	CASSVFGGNVYNEQFF
TRBJ1-1	TRBV5-4	CASSWPRDDTEAFF
TRBJ2-4	TRBV6-4	CASSAGTGVKNIQYF
TRBJ2-5	TRBV15	CATSRAGEKTQYF
TRBJ2-1	TRBV7-2	CASSLPSGGANEQFF
TRBJ2-3	TRBV7-2	CASSLGHTDTQYF
TRBJ2-5	TRBV5-4	CASSFDKTGSETQYF
TRBJ2-3	TRBV12-3/TRBV12-4	CASSWTGGGTIDTQYF
TRBJ2-7	TRBV13	CASSSGTSGTYEQYF
TRBJ2-1	TRBV20-1	CSLPGLAGGVSYNEQFF
TRBJ2-3	TRBV20-1	CSARDWWERADTQYF
TRBJ2-3	TRBV4-1	CASGPLTSGGSLYF
TRBJ1-6	TRBV5-6	CASSTGQNNSPLHF
TRBJ2-7	TRBV20-1	CSARRGNRSYEQYF
TRBJ2-5	TRBV29-1	CSVHDGKTQYF
TRBJ1-1	TRBV7-9	CASSLVAGRSRNTEAFF
TRBJ1-3	TRBV20-1	CSASRGSGNTIYF
TRBJ2-7	TRBV10-3	CAISRDRGYEQYF
TRBJ2-5	TRBV7-2	CASSWGTNSYQETQYF
TRBJ2-1	TRBV6-1	CASSPTGLAGGLNEQFF
TRBJ2-5	TRBV7-6	CASSLAPQETQYF
TRBJ2-2	TRBV20-1	CSARDKRGNTGELFF
TRBJ2-3	TRBV20-1	CSAPPAGATDTQYF
TRBJ1-2	TRBV24-1	CATSEATGYGYTF
TRBJ2-2	TRBV18	CASSPLEGRTGELFF
TRBJ2-3	TRBV29-1	CSVAGVGTDTQYF
TRBJ1-4	TRBV28	CASSLGGTAEKLFF
TRBJ2-1	TRBV20-1	CSARDLLAGPLTYNEQFF
TRBJ2-3	TRBV2	CASSGARGGTDTQYF
TRBJ2-5	TRBV20-1	CSAPPLAGGETQYF
TRBJ2-3	TRBV23-1	CASSHPQGSSTDTQYF
TRBJ2-7	TRBV7-9	CASSPGQGPEYEQYF
TRBJ2-7	TRBV20-1	CSAKQRAEIYWKQYF
TRBJ2-7	TRBV7-9	CASSRPGLRYEQYF
TRBJ2-7	TRBV3-1	CASSQGTGPYEQYF
TRBJ2-3	TRBV20-1	CSARELRGVTDTQYF
TRBJ2-1	TRBV7-2	CASSSQAGGAEQFF
TRBJ2-3	TRBV7-7	CASSLGDSPTDTQYF